Each of the 28 T cell receptor beta chains below was sequenced from the same sample in a study of shared clonotypes between healthy human individuals. The assay was immunoSEQ multiplex PCR, and TCRdb's table has in-frame clones only and misses some. The sample records roughly 1.5 million clones, nearly 99% being singletons. The source material was naive CD4+ T cells sorted from blood. The subset is: CD45RA+ positively selected. All receptors derive from a man aged 30-40 years in good health.

The chain is built from TRBV18 and TRBJ1-2; D remains unclear. The CDR3 is 15 amino acids. Germline V gene data show CDR1 as KGHSH and CDR2 as LQKENI. V was shortened by 6 bases and J by 4 bases, with 18 bases between the two germline ends. The CDR3 reads CASSPVLLETYGYTF. DNA of the CDR3: TGTGCCAGCTCGCCAGTCTTATTAGAGACCTATGGCTACACCTTC.

The chain uses TRBV11-2 and TRBJ1-1, with 9 bases fitting TRBD1. Trimming cost V 7 bases and J 4 bases; bases outside gene matches: 13. Germline V lookup: CDR1 SGHAT, CDR2 FQNNGV. The CDR3 spans 16 residues. The CDR3 loop reads CASNHPGQGAGTEAFF. The CDR3 DNA reads as TGTGCCAGCAACCACCCGGGACAGGGTGCGGGCACTGAAGCTTTCTTT.

V is TRBV5-1 and J is TRBJ2-3; no reliable D call. This CDR3 comprises 14 residues. In germline, CDR1 is SGHRS, CDR2 YFSETQ. V gave up 6 bases and J gave up 0 bases, with 11 bases separating them. The CDR3 spells CASMIAASTDTQYF. The CDR3 DNA sequence: TGCGCCAGCATGATCGCAGCTAGCACAGATACGCAGTATTTT.

The rearrangement links TRBV18 to TRBJ2-7, with a possible D match to TRBD1 (5 bases). The CDR3 has 14 residues. Trimming took 0 bases from V and 3 from J, leaving 9 bases between them. CDR1 KGHSH and CDR2 LQKENI come from the germline V gene. Here the CDR3 reads CASSPPPGNYEQYF. The CDR3 DNA sequence: TGTGCCAGCTCACCACCCCCAGGGAACTACGAGCAGTACTTC.

This chain connects TRBV30 to TRBJ1-4; possible D gene TRBD1, 5 bases. V was trimmed by 5 bases and J by 8 bases, leaving 15 bases between them. The germline V gene encodes CDR1 GTSNPN and CDR2 SVGIG (reference sequence). The CDR3 contains 13 residues. The CDR3 spells CAWPDHGGEKLFF. The CDR3 bases are TGTGCCTGGCCGGACCATGGGGGAGAAAAACTGTTTTTT. Based on the CDR3 plus reference TRBV30 and TRBJ1-4, the full variable domain is SQTIHQWPATLVQPVGSPLSLECTVEGTSNPNLYWYRQAAGRGLQLLFYSVGIGQISSEVPQNLSASRPQDRQFILSSKKLLLSDSGFYLCAWPDHGGEKLFFGSGTQLSVL.

The chain has TRBV5-8 and TRBJ2-1; 10 nucleotides agree with TRBD1. V shed 2 bases, J shed 8 bases, and the junction held 7 bases outside the gene matches. CDR3 length equals 15 residues. Germline CDR1 reads SGHTS; CDR2 reads YDEGEE. The CDR3 nucleotides are TGTGCCAGCAGCTTCTTGGGGACAGGGGTTGATGAGCAGTTCTTC. Translation: CASSFLGTGVDEQFF.

The rearrangement uses TRBV2 and TRBJ2-3; D not resolved. CDR3 length equals 17 residues. Germline V CDR1 and CDR2: SNHLY, FYNNEI. The V and J ends lost 1 base and 4 bases respectively, with 18 bases between them. The CDR3 nucleotides are TGTGCCAGCAGTGAAGTAGCCAGCAGCGCCCTATCAGATACGCAGTATTTT. Translated: CASSEVASSALSDTQYF.

This clone was picked up one time. This chain uses TRBV10-3 with TRBJ2-7, with D possibly being TRBD1 (7 bases). Looked up from germline, CDR1 is ENHRY and CDR2 is SYGVKD. Trimming cost V 0 bases and J 3 bases, with 12 bases left between them. CDR3 length: 15 residues. For the CDR3, the DNA is TGTGCCATCAGTGAGTCGCAGGGGGGTTTCTACGAGCAGTACTTC. Its protein product is CAISESQGGFYEQYF.

This clone is a singleton in its sample. The chain joins TRBV6-6 to TRBJ2-7; D is uncertain. Germline V lookup: CDR1 MNHNY, CDR2 SVGAGI (reference sequence). The CDR3 length is 12 residues. Trimming stripped 8 bases from V and 5 bases from J, with 13 bases between. The CDR3 sequence: CASGNPADEQYF. Here the CDR3 DNA reads TGTGCCAGCGGGAACCCCGCCGACGAGCAGTACTTC.

A note on this clone: The identical CDR3 is also encoded by other nucleotide sequences in the sample. J is TRBJ2-7 and V is TRBV15; D call uncertain. This CDR3 has 13 amino acids. V was shortened by 0 bases and J by 2 bases, with 5 bases between the two germline ends. Per the germline V gene, CDR1 is LNHNV and CDR2 is YYDKDF (reference sequence). DNA of the CDR3: TGTGCCACCAGCAGAGATCGGACCTACGAGCAGTACTTC. Protein: CATSRDRTYEQYF.

J is TRBJ2-2 and V is TRBV7-9; no clear D gene. V shed 5 bases and J shed 5 bases, with 3 bases lying between them. The germline V gene encodes CDR1 SEHNR and CDR2 FQNEAQ (reference sequence). There are 11 residues in the CDR3. The DNA of the CDR3 is TGTGCCAGCAGCCGTACCGGGGAGCTGTTTTTT. This codes for CASSRTGELFF.

V is TRBV29-1 and J is TRBJ2-2; D might be TRBD2 (6 bases). Trimming removed 4 bases at V and 4 bases at J, with 13 bases between. Germline CDR1 reads SQVTM; CDR2 reads ANQGSEA. The CDR3 runs to 14 residues. CDR3 DNA: TGCAGCGTTGGAGTAGCGGCAGGCACCGGGGAGCTGTTTTTT. As protein: CSVGVAAGTGELFF.

CDR3 residues: CASSLQDQRAYGYTF. The CDR3 DNA reads TGTGCCAGCAGCTTACAGGACCAGCGAGCCTATGGCTACACCTTC. The rearrangement uses TRBV7-8 and TRBJ1-2; unclear D gene. Trimming removed 2 bases from V and 4 bases from J, with 14 bases in between. This CDR3 has 15 amino acids. Germline CDR1 SGHVS, CDR2 FQNEAQ.

This clone was recorded a few times. The chain recombines TRBV5-1 with TRBJ2-1, with TRBD2 identical over 11 bases. The V gene's germline CDR1 is SGHRS and CDR2 YFSETQ. There are 14 residues in the CDR3. Germline trimming cut 0 bases from V and 10 bases from J; bases unmatched to any gene: 3. The CDR3 loop reads CASSLELAGGEQFF. The CDR3 bases are TGCGCCAGCAGCTTGGAATTAGCGGGAGGGGAGCAGTTCTTC.

This chain links TRBV2 with TRBJ2-1; D gene unclear. The V gene lost 8 bases and the J gene lost 9 bases, with 17 bases spanning the gap. This CDR3 is 13 amino acids long. Germline V gives CDR1 SNHLY, CDR2 FYNNEI. As DNA, the CDR3 is TGTGCCAGCTGCTTCAGGATTGGTGGTGAGCAGTTCTTC. Its protein is CASCFRIGGEQFF.

J is TRBJ1-1 and V is TRBV6-1; no firm D call. Trimming shortened V by 2 bases and J by 5 bases, and 6 bases separated the two germline ends. CDR1 and CDR2 from the germline V gene are MNHNS and SASEGT. The CDR3 totals 12 residues. The DNA for the CDR3 is TGTGCCAGCAGTGAAATGAGGACTGAAGCTTTCTTT. It encodes CASSEMRTEAFF.

This clone was found once. For the CDR3, the DNA is TGTGCCAGCAGTTTATATGCATCGTTTAGCAATCAGCCCCAGCATTTT. Its translation: CASSLYASFSNQPQHF. J is TRBJ1-5 and V is TRBV28; D call uncertain. The germline CDR1 and CDR2 sequences are MDHEN and SYDVKM. The CDR3 is 16 amino acids. V lost 1 base and J lost 0, with 10 bases in between.

V is TRBV5-5 and J is TRBJ2-2; tentatively, D is TRBD1 (5 bases). V was clipped by 4 bases and J by 6 bases, with 13 bases between them. CDR3 size: 14 residues. CDR1 and CDR2 (germline): SGHKS, YYEKEE (reference sequence). The chain's CDR3 is CASSPSTVPGELFF. DNA of the CDR3: TGTGCCAGCAGCCCTTCGACAGTCCCCGGGGAGCTGTTTTTT.

This sequence joins TRBV2 and TRBJ2-2, with 8 bases that match TRBD2. The CDR3 extends over 21 amino acids. V trimming: 0 bases; J trimming: 2 bases; junction bases outside the gene matches: 17. The V gene's germline CDR1 is SNHLY and CDR2 FYNNEI. The CDR3, as DNA: TGTGCCAGCAGTGAAGCGCGGGGGGAAAGTCGCGGACTATCCAACACCGGGGAGCTGTTTTTT. This translates into CASSEARGESRGLSNTGELFF.

This chain links TRBV10-3 with TRBJ1-2; possible D gene TRBD1, 5 bases. The V end lost 2 bases, the J end lost 4 bases, and 14 bases lay between the germline ends. This CDR3 has 15 amino acids. The V gene's germline CDR1 is ENHRY and CDR2 SYGVKD. The CDR3 sequence: CAISEQNGGGYGYTF. The CDR3 region has the DNA TGTGCCATCAGTGAGCAAAACGGGGGGGGCTATGGCTACACCTTC.

The chain links TRBV6-1 to TRBJ2-5; D gene ambiguous. Per the germline V gene, CDR1 is MNHNS and CDR2 is SASEGT. CDR3 length: 11 residues. Trimming left V 5 bases short and J 3 bases short, with 4 bases between. The CDR3 reads CASSTKETQYF. CDR3 bases: TGTGCCAGCAGTACCAAAGAGACCCAGTACTTC.

The J gene is TRBJ2-1, the V gene TRBV11-3; D might be TRBD1 or TRBD2, each matching 5 bases. Trimming cost V 5 bases and J 0 bases, with 11 bases left between them. This CDR3 is 15 amino acids long. Germline V gene data show CDR1 as SGHNT and CDR2 as YENEEA. CDR3 protein: CASSARGGSYNEQFF. In DNA, the CDR3 is TGTGCCAGCAGCGCCCGGGGCGGCTCCTACAATGAGCAGTTCTTC.

The chain employs TRBV27 and TRBJ2-7, with D perhaps matching TRBD2 (5 bases). This CDR3 spans 16 amino acids. V shed 0 bases and J shed 0 bases, with 12 bases lying between them. Germline values: CDR1 MNHEY, CDR2 SMNVEV (reference sequence). CDR3 protein: CASSLSTTRFSYEQYF. The DNA of the CDR3 is TGTGCCAGCAGTTTATCCACTACTAGATTCTCCTACGAGCAGTACTTC.

V and J are TRBV7-6 and TRBJ2-7; 9 bases line up with TRBD1. This CDR3 has 15 residues. J was trimmed by 3 bases and V by 2 bases; bases with no gene match: 5. Germline V gene data show CDR1 as SGHVS and CDR2 as FNYEAQ. As DNA, the CDR3 is TGTGCCAGCAGCTTAAGCACAGGGGGCATCTACGAGCAGTACTTC. Translated: CASSLSTGGIYEQYF.

The chain uses TRBV28 and TRBJ2-1; TRBD2 agrees at 10 bases. The CDR3 runs 18 residues. Per germline, CDR1 MDHEN and CDR2 SYDVKM. Trimming at V came to 6 bases and at J to 3 bases, leaving 14 bases not matched to a gene. This CDR3 is CASRSPTRTSGHYNEQFF. Written as DNA, the CDR3 is TGTGCCAGCAGGTCCCCGACTCGGACTAGCGGTCACTACAATGAGCAGTTCTTC.

V is TRBV7-9 and J is TRBJ1-5, with D unclear. Trimming stripped 2 bases from V and 0 bases from J, with 17 bases between. The CDR3 length is 18 residues. Germline CDR1 SEHNR, CDR2 FQNEAQ (reference sequence). The CDR3 nucleotides are TGTGCCAGCAGCTTATCCTCGGCAGGCAAGGATAGCAATCAGCCCCAGCATTTT. This gives the protein CASSLSSAGKDSNQPQHF.

The chain is built from TRBV19 and TRBJ2-2, with no clear D. The CDR3 spans 12 residues. V was trimmed by 5 bases and J by 8 bases, leaving 9 bases between them. Germline loops: CDR1 LNHDA, CDR2 SQIVND (reference sequence). The CDR3 loop is CASSPVRGELFF. CDR3 coding DNA: TGTGCCAGTAGTCCAGTACGTGGGGAGCTGTTTTTT.

The rearrangement uses TRBV18 and TRBJ2-3, with D perhaps TRBD1 (5 bases). Between the trimmed V and J ends, which lost 3 bases and 2 bases, there was a span of 15 bases. The CDR3 extends over 16 amino acids. Germline V gene lookup returns CDR1 KGHSH and CDR2 LQKENI. Here the CDR3 reads CASSPTPGQHTDTQYF. In DNA, the CDR3 is TGTGCCAGCTCACCCACTCCAGGGCAGCACACAGATACGCAGTATTTT.